This note documents a single T cell receptor (beta chain) sequence. Its specificity is not known. Germline CDR1 reads MNHEY; CDR2 reads SVGAGI. CDR3 length: 11 residues. V lost 5 bases to trimming and J lost 5 bases, with 7 bases between them. Antigen-specific CD4+ T cells were expanded with viral peptide pools in the ViraFEST assay before sequencing. Culturing for 9 to 10 days preceded CD4+ T cell isolation. The vaccine recipients had no prior SARS-CoV-2 infection, with negative nucleocapsid antibodies. TCRdb's copy holds only in-frame clones and misses some; the assay was immunoSEQ multiplex PCR. The profile covers 50,000 to 60,000 clones, with 55% to 75% appearing a single time and approximately 20% taken by the ten largest. The data were taken from a study of vaccination effects on CD4 cells after COVID-19.

The sample here was CD4+ T cells from PBMCs cultured with SARS-CoV-2 spike peptides, taken before COVID-19 vaccination. V and J are TRBV6-5 and TRBJ2-7; D unclear. This receptor was identified in a human donor who received a COVID-19 vaccine. The CDR3 region has the DNA TGTGCCAGCAGTCATCGAGACGAGCAGTACTTC. Translated, it gives CASSHRDEQYF.